The 23 T cell receptor beta chains in this list originate from one sample, sequenced in a study of blood T cell repertoires in COVID-19. Repertoires were generated with immunoSEQ multiplex PCR, while TCRdb's copy carries only in-frame clones and drops some. This sample carries 300,000 to 500,000 clones, approximately 88% of them seen once, and the ten largest clones take 0.9% to 1%. Sequencing input: PBMCs or T cells enriched from blood (not recorded which). These TCRs come from a woman aged 25-40 years with acute COVID-19.

V gene TRBV5-1 combines with J gene TRBJ1-1; TRBD1 might be the D (5 bases). Germline CDR1 SGHRS, CDR2 YFSETQ. V gave up 4 bases and J gave up 5 bases, with 15 bases separating them. The length of the CDR3 is 14 residues. In DNA form, the CDR3 reads TGCGCCAGCAGCCGATCGGAGGGGTGGACTGAAGCTTTCTTT. Its translation: CASSRSEGWTEAFF.

This clone was counted once. The chain combines TRBV7-9 with TRBJ1-4, with D hard to call. The germline V and J ends were trimmed by 3 bases and 6 bases, with 8 bases remaining between them. The CDR3 has 13 residues. From germline, CDR1 is SEHNR and CDR2 FQNEAQ (reference sequence). CDR3 loop: CASSFRQDEKLFF. In DNA, the CDR3 is TGTGCCAGCAGCTTTAGGCAGGATGAAAAACTGTTTTTT.

A few counts support this clone. The CDR3 loop is CASSPSLDSPLHF. Written as DNA, the CDR3 is TGTGCCAGTAGTCCTAGCCTAGATTCACCCCTCCACTTT. The chain links TRBV19 to TRBJ1-6; no clear D gene. Germline CDR1 and CDR2: LNHDA and SQIVND (reference sequence). This CDR3 is 13 amino acids long. Trimming pared 5 bases from V and 8 bases from J, leaving 10 bases between. Supplemented by reference TRBV19 and TRBJ1-6, the full variable domain reads DGGITQSPKYLFRKEGQNVTLSCEQNLNHDAMYWYRQDPGQGLRLIYYSQIVNDFQKGDIAEGYSVSREKKESFPLTVTSAQKNPTAFYLCASSPSLDSPLHFGNGTRLTVT.

The V and J genes are TRBV11-2 and TRBJ1-5; no clear D gene. The CDR3 is 14 residues long. Germline CDR1 reads SGHAT; CDR2 reads FQNNGV. Trimming pared 2 bases from V and 6 bases from J, leaving 11 bases between. The chain's CDR3 is CASSLPSGCQPQHF. CDR3 nucleotide sequence: TGTGCCAGCAGCTTACCGAGCGGGTGTCAGCCCCAGCATTTT. The complete variable domain, with remaining parts taken from reference TRBV11-2 and TRBJ1-5, reads EAGVAQSPRYKIIEKRQSVAFWCNPISGHATLYWYQQILGQGPKLLIQFQNNGVVDDSQLPKDRFSAERLKGVDSTLKIQPAKLEDSAVYLCASSLPSGCQPQHFGDGTRLSIL.

The chain has TRBV5-1 and TRBJ2-2; perhaps TRBD2 as D (5 bases). V was cut by 2 bases and J by 4 bases, with 9 bases left in between. This CDR3 contains 14 residues. Germline V gives CDR1 SGHRS, CDR2 YFSETQ. The CDR3 loop is CASSFREATGELFF. For the CDR3, the DNA is TGCGCCAGCAGCTTTCGGGAAGCCACCGGGGAGCTGTTTTTT.

The chain is built from TRBV27 and TRBJ2-7; 8 bases map to TRBD1. Germline assignment: CDR1 MNHEY and CDR2 SMNVEV (reference sequence). V lost 8 bases and J lost 2; bases outside the gene matches: 5. The CDR3 is made up of 13 amino acids. CDR3 in DNA: TGTGCCAGCGTAAAACAGGGGGCCTACGAGCAGTACTTC. Translated, it gives CASVKQGAYEQYF.

The chain links TRBV19 to TRBJ1-4; 8 bases match TRBD1. Germline CDR1 reads LNHDA; CDR2 reads SQIVND (reference sequence). V gave up 9 bases and J gave up 5 bases; unmatched junction bases: 11. The CDR3 is 15 amino acids. CDR3 amino acids: CASRALRQGNEKLFF. CDR3 sequence (DNA): TGTGCCAGCCGAGCTCTCAGACAGGGGAATGAAAAACTGTTTTTT.

V is TRBV11-2 and J is TRBJ1-1; 7 nucleotides line up with TRBD1. V was pared by 3 bases and J by 3 bases, with 10 bases of the junction left unmatched. The CDR3 totals 16 residues. The germline CDR1 and CDR2 sequences are SGHAT and FQNNGV. The CDR3 coding sequence is TGTGCCAGCAGCTTGGCACGACAGGGTCCGGACACTGAAGCTTTCTTT. Residues: CASSLARQGPDTEAFF.

The V gene is TRBV30, the J gene TRBJ2-3; D is perhaps TRBD2 (7 bases). The CDR3 consists of 13 residues. V gave up 4 bases and J gave up 4 bases, with 12 bases separating them. Germline lookup yields CDR1 GTSNPN and CDR2 SVGIG (reference sequence). CDR3 in DNA: TGTGCCTGGACTAGGGGGGGCGCAGATACGCAGTATTTT. Its protein is CAWTRGGADTQYF.

The chain uses TRBV11-2 and TRBJ2-1; 9 bases agree with TRBD2. With V trimmed by 7 bases and J by 7 bases, 11 bases remained unmatched. There are 15 residues in the CDR3. CDR1 SGHAT and CDR2 FQNNGV come from the germline V gene. CDR3 sequence reads: CASTRLRGGRNEQFF. Here the CDR3 DNA reads TGTGCCAGCACGAGATTGCGGGGGGGCAGGAATGAGCAGTTCTTC.

The chain combines TRBV20-1 with TRBJ2-5; D gene unclear. V was trimmed by 5 bases and J by 1 base, leaving 5 bases between them. This CDR3 contains 11 residues. Per the germline V gene, CDR1 is DFQATT and CDR2 is SNEGSKA (reference sequence). The CDR3 reads CSAPRQETQYF. CDR3 DNA sequence: TGCAGTGCTCCCCGCCAAGAGACCCAGTACTTC.

This chain connects TRBV5-1 to TRBJ2-2; D not certain. Germline CDR1 reads SGHRS; CDR2 reads YFSETQ. The CDR3 extends over 19 amino acids. V lost 0 bases and J 7 bases, leaving 25 bases between the germline ends. In DNA form, the CDR3 reads TGCGCCAGCAGCTTGGCAGGTGTTAGGTCTACCTCTATTGGCGGGGAGCTGTTTTTT. Translated, it gives CASSLAGVRSTSIGGELFF.

The chain couples TRBV29-1 to TRBJ1-2, with D perhaps TRBD1 (6 bases). Trimming pared 6 bases from V and 4 bases from J, leaving 12 bases between. In germline, CDR1 is SQVTM, CDR2 ANQGSEA. The CDR3 has 12 amino acids. The CDR3 protein is CSVRTASYGYTF. The CDR3 DNA is TGCAGCGTGAGGACAGCGAGCTATGGCTACACCTTC. Looking up the rest from reference TRBV29-1 and TRBJ1-2 gives the full variable domain: SAVISQKPSRDICQRGTSLTIQCQVDSQVTMMFWYRQQPGQSLTLIATANQGSEATYESGFVIDKFPISRPNLTFSTLTVSNMSPEDSSIYLCSVRTASYGYTFGSGTRLTVV.

The chain links TRBV5-6 to TRBJ2-5; D is possibly TRBD2 (5 bases). Germline values: CDR1 SGHDT, CDR2 YYEEEE. The V and J ends lost 4 bases and 1 base respectively, with 20 bases between them. The CDR3 is made up of 17 amino acids. The CDR3 bases are TGTGCCAGCAGCCCCCTAGCTTTGCAGATCAGCCAAGAGACCCAGTACTTC. Translated, it gives CASSPLALQISQETQYF.

This rearrangement joins TRBV30 to TRBJ2-7; 7 bases are a match to TRBD1. V was pared by 4 bases and J by 2 bases, with 11 bases of the junction left unmatched. The CDR3 has 15 residues. Germline lookup yields CDR1 GTSNPN and CDR2 SVGIG (reference sequence). CDR3 nucleotide sequence: TGTGCCTGGAAGCTCCGGACAGGCGAAGCCTACGAGCAGTACTTC. The encoded protein is CAWKLRTGEAYEQYF. The entire variable domain, with the rest obtained from reference TRBV30 and TRBJ2-7, is as follows: SQTIHQWPATLVQPVGSPLSLECTVEGTSNPNLYWYRQAAGRGLQLLFYSVGIGQISSEVPQNLSASRPQDRQFILSSKKLLLSDSGFYLCAWKLRTGEAYEQYFGPGTRLTVT.

This clone appeared a single time. Other DNA sequences in the sample encode the same CDR3. This rearrangement joins TRBV12-3 or TRBV12-4 to TRBJ2-7; D is unclear. The CDR3 is 12 amino acids. The V gene lost 6 bases and the J gene lost 4 bases, with 10 bases spanning the gap. This CDR3 reads CASSSTGYEQYF. The CDR3 bases are TGTGCCAGCAGCTCGACTGGGTACGAGCAGTACTTC.

The genes are TRBV19 and TRBJ1-5, with D perhaps matching TRBD1 (6 bases). Germline V gives CDR1 LNHDA, CDR2 SQIVND (reference sequence). Trimming left V 3 bases short and J 3 bases short, with 12 bases between. The CDR3 is made up of 15 amino acids. The CDR3 sequence: CASSIGQPDNQPQHF. CDR3 coding DNA: TGTGCCAGTAGTATTGGACAGCCTGACAATCAGCCCCAGCATTTT.

V gene TRBV19 combines with J gene TRBJ1-5, with a weak D call TRBD1 (6 bases). V lost 6 bases to trimming and J lost 5 bases, with 17 bases between them. Germline CDR1 reads LNHDA; CDR2 reads SQIVND (reference sequence). This CDR3 has 15 residues. CDR3 sequence: CASSRGTGQYQPQHF. DNA for the CDR3: TGTGCCAGTAGCAGAGGGACGGGACAATATCAGCCCCAGCATTTT.

The chain combines TRBV5-7 with TRBJ1-2; 8 bases are a match to TRBD1. TRBV5-7 is identified as an open reading frame with a role that is uncertain. This CDR3 is 13 amino acids long. After removal of 5 bases from V and 4 bases from J, the junction contained 4 bases not matched to a gene. The CDR3 region has the DNA TGTGCCAGCAGACTTACAGGGGGCTATGGCTACACCTTC. Residues: CASRLTGGYGYTF.

This chain uses TRBV7-9 with TRBJ1-5; a weak D match, TRBD1 (5 bases). Per the germline V gene, CDR1 is SEHNR and CDR2 is FQNEAQ (reference sequence). The CDR3 covers 14 residues. V lost 4 bases and J lost 6, with 13 bases in between. The CDR3 loop reads CASSSGGLSQPQHF. The CDR3 region has the DNA TGTGCCAGCAGCTCGGGGGGATTGAGTCAGCCCCAGCATTTT.

The V gene is TRBV12-3 or TRBV12-4, the J gene TRBJ1-5, with D unclear. Trimming pared 4 bases from V and 2 bases from J, leaving 6 bases between. The CDR3 sequence is 13 residues long. The CDR3 sequence: CASSYGGNQPQHF. The CDR3 nucleotides are TGTGCCAGCAGTTACGGGGGCAATCAGCCCCAGCATTTT.

As to this clone: The limits of the CDR3 on the DNA are not certain, so only TCRdb's listed CDR3 is given. V usage is TRBV18 and J usage is TRBJ1-6; the table's TRBD1 call for D was not verified on the DNA. The CDR3 region is 16 residues in length, termini included. Germline lookup yields CDR1 KGHSH and CDR2 LQKENI. The CDR3 reads CASSPSNVGQGITGHF.

CDR3 bases: TGTGCCAGCAGCCCGAGACGGCAGCGGGGCCGATGCAATGAGCAGTTCTTC. Translating gives CASSPRRQRGRCNEQFF. This chain links TRBV5-4 with TRBJ2-1; TRBD2 agrees at 7 bases. Germline CDR1 and CDR2: SGHNT and YYREEE (reference sequence). Trimming removed 4 bases from V and 6 bases from J; junction bases left unmatched: 16. The CDR3 is 17 amino acids.